These T cell receptor beta chains were read from a single sample in a study of blood T cells in healthy people across ages. TCRdb re-called the 5' RACE reads through MiXCR, storing one row per CDR3 protein. Found here are 1.5 million to 2 million distinct CDR3 sequences, 49% of them singletons; the top ten hold over 2%. The sequencing sample was made of blood. These receptors all stem from a middle-aged woman in good health. CDR3s include the opening cysteine and the closing phenylalanine or tryptophan. The order of the fields is clone size, J gene, V gene, D gene, CDR3 DNA, CDR3 protein. D genes are given only for firm matches. Size values are once, few and many counts, or a class for expanded clones, and some rows have none.

clone size: NA
J gene: TRBJ2-7
V gene: TRBV6-5
D gene: NA
CDR3 DNA: TGTGCCGGCAGAGGGGACGTAACCACCGAGCAGTACTTC
CDR3 protein: CAGRGDVTTEQYF

clone size: NA
J gene: TRBJ2-3
V gene: TRBV4-2
D gene: TRBD1
CDR3 DNA: TGTGCCAGCAGCCCTGTAGGGGGCACAGATACGCGGTATTTT
CDR3 protein: CASSPVGGTDTRYF

clone size: NA
J gene: TRBJ2-1
V gene: TRBV14
D gene: NA
CDR3 DNA: TGTGCCAGCAGCCAAGATCCCCTGAGGGCCGATGAGCAGTTCTTC
CDR3 protein: CASSQDPLRADEQFF

clone size: NA
J gene: TRBJ1-5
V gene: TRBV12-3/TRBV12-4
D gene: TRBD1
CDR3 DNA: TGTGCCAGCAGGTCCGGGACAGGGGGGCTTCAGCCCCAGCATTTT
CDR3 protein: CASRSGTGGLQPQHF

clone size: NA
J gene: TRBJ2-3
V gene: TRBV21-1
D gene: NA
CDR3 DNA: TGTGCCAGCAGCAAAGGCGGTAACAGCGTCCTACAGTTTCCGGATACGCAGTATTTT
CDR3 protein: CASSKGGNSVLQFPDTQYF

clone size: NA
J gene: TRBJ2-3
V gene: TRBV9
D gene: NA
CDR3 DNA: TGTGCCAGCAGCGTAGTTACCACCACAGATACGCAGTATTTT
CDR3 protein: CASSVVTTTDTQYF

clone size: few
J gene: TRBJ2-5
V gene: TRBV12-3/TRBV12-4
D gene: NA
CDR3 DNA: TGTGCCAGCAGCCGTTGGGAGAAAGAGACCCAGTACTTC
CDR3 protein: CASSRWEKETQYF

clone size: NA
J gene: TRBJ2-5
V gene: TRBV28
D gene: NA
CDR3 DNA: TGTGCCAGCAGTTCCCCTGGGGGATACCAAGAGACCCAGTACTTC
CDR3 protein: CASSSPGGYQETQYF

clone size: few
J gene: TRBJ2-1
V gene: TRBV29-1
D gene: TRBD2
CDR3 DNA: TGCAGCGTTGTATTCGGGATAGCGGGGGGGCTCTGGGATGAGCAGTTCTTC
CDR3 protein: CSVVFGIAGGLWDEQFF

clone size: few
J gene: TRBJ2-3
V gene: TRBV20-1
D gene: TRBD2
CDR3 DNA: TGCAGTGCTTTGGAGCGGGGAAGTAATACGCAGTATTTT
CDR3 protein: CSALERGSNTQYF

clone size: NA
J gene: TRBJ2-4
V gene: TRBV7-9
D gene: TRBD2
CDR3 DNA: TGTGCCAGCAGCCCCCCGGGGGGGTACGACATTCAGTACTTC
CDR3 protein: CASSPPGGYDIQYF

clone size: NA
J gene: TRBJ2-5
V gene: TRBV29-1
D gene: TRBD2
CDR3 DNA: TGCAACGTTGAAGGCGGGAGGGAGACCCAGTACTTC
CDR3 protein: CNVEGGRETQYF

clone size: NA
J gene: TRBJ1-2
V gene: TRBV2
D gene: TRBD1
CDR3 DNA: TGTGCCAGCAGTGATACCAGGAGGGGGCTCGGCGGCTACACCTTC
CDR3 protein: CASSDTRRGLGGYTF

clone size: few
J gene: TRBJ2-6
V gene: TRBV5-5
D gene: TRBD1
CDR3 DNA: TGTGCCAGCAAGGGACAGATAAACTCTGGGGCCAACGTCCTGACTTTC
CDR3 protein: CASKGQINSGANVLTF

clone size: NA
J gene: TRBJ2-1
V gene: TRBV7-9
D gene: NA
CDR3 DNA: TGTGCCAGCAGCTCGGGGGTGAGGCTTAATGAGCAGTTCTTC
CDR3 protein: CASSSGVRLNEQFF

clone size: NA
J gene: TRBJ1-2
V gene: TRBV7-2
D gene: NA
CDR3 DNA: TGTGCCAGCAGCTTACCCAGGGGTGGCTACACCTTC
CDR3 protein: CASSLPRGGYTF

clone size: few
J gene: TRBJ2-7
V gene: TRBV6-1
D gene: TRBD2
CDR3 DNA: TGTGCCAGCAGCCTAATCGGGACTAGCGGGGCCGTTACCTACGAGCAGTACTTC
CDR3 protein: CASSLIGTSGAVTYEQYF

clone size: NA
J gene: TRBJ2-3
V gene: TRBV12-3/TRBV12-4
D gene: TRBD2
CDR3 DNA: TGTGCCAGCAGTTTATCGAGCGGGGGGGCCCAAGATACGCAGTATTTT
CDR3 protein: CASSLSSGGAQDTQYF

clone size: NA
J gene: TRBJ2-4
V gene: TRBV7-9
D gene: NA
CDR3 DNA: TGTGCCAGCAGCGCCACACGGAACATTCAGTACTTC
CDR3 protein: CASSATRNIQYF

clone size: NA
J gene: TRBJ2-1
V gene: TRBV7-2
D gene: TRBD1
CDR3 DNA: TGTGCCAGCAGCTTATTGACAGGGAGCCGCATGCAGTTCTTC
CDR3 protein: CASSLLTGSRMQFF

clone size: NA
J gene: TRBJ2-5
V gene: TRBV9
D gene: NA
CDR3 DNA: TGTGCCAGCAAATTCACCGACGGAGAGACCCAGTACTTC
CDR3 protein: CASKFTDGETQYF

clone size: NA
J gene: TRBJ1-2
V gene: TRBV24-1
D gene: NA
CDR3 DNA: TGTGCCACCAGTGACCCCGGGACGGAATATGGCTACACCTTC
CDR3 protein: CATSDPGTEYGYTF

clone size: few
J gene: TRBJ2-3
V gene: TRBV20-1
D gene: NA
CDR3 DNA: TGCAGTGCTCCCGCTAGCGTTCCTCGCGCAGATACGCAGTATTTT
CDR3 protein: CSAPASVPRADTQYF

clone size: few
J gene: TRBJ2-1
V gene: TRBV20-1
D gene: NA
CDR3 DNA: TGCAGTGCTAGAAAATCCTCCTTGGTGGGTGAGCAGTTCTTC
CDR3 protein: CSARKSSLVGEQFF

clone size: many
J gene: TRBJ2-6
V gene: TRBV7-2
D gene: NA
CDR3 DNA: TGTGCCAGCAGCTTAGGAGTACTCGGGGCCAACGTCCTGACTTTC
CDR3 protein: CASSLGVLGANVLTF

clone size: few
J gene: TRBJ2-3
V gene: TRBV4-1
D gene: NA
CDR3 DNA: TGCGCCAGCAGCCAAGAGGGTACCGTGGGAGTGACGCAGTATTTT
CDR3 protein: CASSQEGTVGVTQYF

clone size: NA
J gene: TRBJ2-7
V gene: TRBV20-1
D gene: TRBD1
CDR3 DNA: TGCAGTGCTAGAGATTGGTTCGCAGGGGGAGAGCAGTACTTC
CDR3 protein: CSARDWFAGGEQYF

clone size: NA
J gene: TRBJ2-2
V gene: TRBV9
D gene: TRBD1
CDR3 DNA: TGTGCCAGCAGCGGACAGGGGGCAAGGAACACCGGGGAGCTGTTTTTT
CDR3 protein: CASSGQGARNTGELFF

clone size: few
J gene: TRBJ2-7
V gene: TRBV5-6
D gene: NA
CDR3 DNA: TGTGCCAGCAGCTTGGGGGTCCGAGGCTACGAGCAGTACTTC
CDR3 protein: CASSLGVRGYEQYF

clone size: few
J gene: TRBJ2-7
V gene: TRBV4-1
D gene: TRBD1
CDR3 DNA: TGCGCCAGCAGCCAAGTCGTTGACAGGGGCGACGAGCAGTACTTC
CDR3 protein: CASSQVVDRGDEQYF

clone size: NA
J gene: TRBJ2-7
V gene: TRBV29-1
D gene: NA
CDR3 DNA: TGCACCGCCGCATCCTCCACCTACGAGCAGTACTTC
CDR3 protein: CTAASSTYEQYF

clone size: NA
J gene: TRBJ1-5
V gene: TRBV7-9
D gene: TRBD1
CDR3 DNA: TGTGCCAGCAGCCTGACAGGGGGCAATGGCAATCAGCCCCAGCATTTT
CDR3 protein: CASSLTGGNGNQPQHF

clone size: many
J gene: TRBJ2-3
V gene: TRBV12-3/TRBV12-4
D gene: NA
CDR3 DNA: TGTGCCAGCAGTTTAGGACACGGCGGGTACACAGATACGCAGTATTTT
CDR3 protein: CASSLGHGGYTDTQYF

clone size: NA
J gene: TRBJ2-5
V gene: TRBV20-1
D gene: TRBD2
CDR3 DNA: TGCAGTGCTGCCAGAGCGGGGGGGGTCCAAGAGACCCAGTACTTC
CDR3 protein: CSAARAGGVQETQYF

clone size: few
J gene: TRBJ1-2
V gene: TRBV9
D gene: NA
CDR3 DNA: TGTGCCAGCAGCGTAGCCCGGGACGTCACATATGGACCCTATGGCTACACCTTC
CDR3 protein: CASSVARDVTYGPYGYTF

clone size: few
J gene: TRBJ1-1
V gene: TRBV2
D gene: NA
CDR3 DNA: TGTGCCAGCAATTTACAGGGCACTGAAGCTTTCTTT
CDR3 protein: CASNLQGTEAFF

clone size: NA
J gene: TRBJ1-2
V gene: TRBV5-1
D gene: NA
CDR3 DNA: TGCGCCAGCAGCTTCGACAGCTTCTATGGCTACACCTTC
CDR3 protein: CASSFDSFYGYTF

clone size: few
J gene: TRBJ2-5
V gene: TRBV5-1
D gene: NA
CDR3 DNA: TGCGCCAGCAGTTCCAGGGGCCCCGAAGAGACCCAGTACTTC
CDR3 protein: CASSSRGPEETQYF

clone size: NA
J gene: TRBJ2-1
V gene: TRBV20-1
D gene: NA
CDR3 DNA: TGCAGTGCCACGGAGACGAAGAGGTATGAGCAGTTCTTC
CDR3 protein: CSATETKRYEQFF

clone size: NA
J gene: TRBJ2-7
V gene: TRBV4-3
D gene: TRBD1
CDR3 DNA: TGCGCCAGCTCCCAGGGACAGGGGGATCTCGAGCAGTACTTC
CDR3 protein: CASSQGQGDLEQYF

clone size: few
J gene: TRBJ2-5
V gene: TRBV12-3/TRBV12-4
D gene: NA
CDR3 DNA: TGTGCCAGCAGTTTAGTGCCGGGCGTGGGAGAGACCCAGTACTTC
CDR3 protein: CASSLVPGVGETQYF

clone size: NA
J gene: TRBJ2-6
V gene: TRBV7-2
D gene: NA
CDR3 DNA: TGTGCCAGCAGCTTCGACCCATGCTCTGGGGCCAACGTCCTGACTTTC
CDR3 protein: CASSFDPCSGANVLTF

clone size: once
J gene: TRBJ2-3
V gene: TRBV29-1
D gene: NA
CDR3 DNA: TGCAGCGTTGCCAGGGAAACAGATACGCAGTATTTT
CDR3 protein: CSVARETDTQYF

clone size: many
J gene: TRBJ2-4
V gene: TRBV7-8
D gene: TRBD1
CDR3 DNA: TGTGCCAGCAGCTCTAGGACAGGGTTAGCCAAAAACATTCAGTACTTC
CDR3 protein: CASSSRTGLAKNIQYF

clone size: NA
J gene: TRBJ2-1
V gene: TRBV15
D gene: NA
CDR3 DNA: TGTGCCACCAGCAGGGCCACAGGGATGAGCCACAATGAGCAGTTCTTC
CDR3 protein: CATSRATGMSHNEQFF

clone size: once
J gene: TRBJ1-5
V gene: TRBV4-3
D gene: TRBD1
CDR3 DNA: TGCGCCAGCAGCCAAGGAACAGGGACAGGTCAGCCCCAGCATTTT
CDR3 protein: CASSQGTGTGQPQHF

clone size: once
J gene: TRBJ1-1
V gene: TRBV7-2
D gene: NA
CDR3 DNA: TGTGCCAGCAGCATGGGACCGGGACACACAGAGAACACTGAAGCTTTCTTT
CDR3 protein: CASSMGPGHTENTEAFF

clone size: NA
J gene: TRBJ2-1
V gene: TRBV11-2
D gene: TRBD2
CDR3 DNA: TGTGCCAGCACGGCGGGGGGGAACTCCCTTTACAATGAGCAGTTCTTC
CDR3 protein: CASTAGGNSLYNEQFF

clone size: many
J gene: TRBJ2-5
V gene: TRBV24-1
D gene: NA
CDR3 DNA: TGTGCCACCAGTGATTTGGAAGAAGAGACCCAGTACTTC
CDR3 protein: CATSDLEEETQYF

clone size: NA
J gene: TRBJ2-7
V gene: TRBV15
D gene: TRBD1
CDR3 DNA: TGTGCCACCAGCAGAGATCACAGGGGAATCGTCGAGCAGTACTTC
CDR3 protein: CATSRDHRGIVEQYF

clone size: NA
J gene: TRBJ1-2
V gene: TRBV10-2
D gene: NA
CDR3 DNA: TGCGCCAGCACTTCTGGCGCTGGCTACACCTTC
CDR3 protein: CASTSGAGYTF

clone size: once
J gene: TRBJ2-2
V gene: TRBV7-2
D gene: NA
CDR3 DNA: TGTGCCAGCAGCTCCCAGGGAAGGCAGAACACCGGGGAGCTGTTTTTT
CDR3 protein: CASSSQGRQNTGELFF

clone size: NA
J gene: TRBJ2-7
V gene: TRBV20-1
D gene: TRBD1
CDR3 DNA: TGCAGTGCTAGCGACAGGGATGGGCTCGAGCAGTACTTC
CDR3 protein: CSASDRDGLEQYF

clone size: few
J gene: TRBJ2-1
V gene: TRBV5-1
D gene: TRBD2
CDR3 DNA: TGCGCCAGCAGCTTCACTAGCGGGGGGTTAACCTACAATGAGCAGTTCTTC
CDR3 protein: CASSFTSGGLTYNEQFF

clone size: few
J gene: TRBJ2-1
V gene: TRBV24-1
D gene: TRBD1
CDR3 DNA: TGTGCCACCAGTGATCCCGGGACAGCAGACTACAATGAGCAGTTCTTC
CDR3 protein: CATSDPGTADYNEQFF

clone size: few
J gene: TRBJ2-5
V gene: TRBV25-1
D gene: TRBD2
CDR3 DNA: TGTGCCAGCAGTCCCAAAGCGGGGGGAAAAGAGACCCAGTACTTC
CDR3 protein: CASSPKAGGKETQYF

clone size: NA
J gene: TRBJ2-1
V gene: TRBV7-2
D gene: TRBD2
CDR3 DNA: TGTGCCAGCAGCCGCGGGGGAGGGTATTCTGAGCAGTTCTTC
CDR3 protein: CASSRGGGYSEQFF

clone size: few
J gene: TRBJ2-5
V gene: TRBV7-9
D gene: TRBD2
CDR3 DNA: TGTGCCAGCAGCCCTCCGGTGCGGGGGGCCTATGAGACCCAGTACTTC
CDR3 protein: CASSPPVRGAYETQYF

clone size: few
J gene: TRBJ2-7
V gene: TRBV27
D gene: NA
CDR3 DNA: TGTGCCAGCCGAGGGGTGGGCGTCGGCGAGCAGTACTTC
CDR3 protein: CASRGVGVGEQYF